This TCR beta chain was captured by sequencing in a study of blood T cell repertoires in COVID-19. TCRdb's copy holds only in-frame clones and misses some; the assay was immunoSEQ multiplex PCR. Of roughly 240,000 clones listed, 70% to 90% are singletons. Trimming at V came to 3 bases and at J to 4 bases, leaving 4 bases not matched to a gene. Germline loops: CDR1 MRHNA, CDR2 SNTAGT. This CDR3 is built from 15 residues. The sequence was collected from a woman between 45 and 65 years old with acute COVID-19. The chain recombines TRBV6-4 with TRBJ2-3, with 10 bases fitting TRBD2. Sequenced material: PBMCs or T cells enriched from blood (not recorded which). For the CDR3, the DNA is TGTGCCAGCAGTGAGGGTAGCGGGGGGCCAGATACGCAGTATTTT. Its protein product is CASSEGSGGPDTQYF.